The 2 T cell receptor beta chains presented below share a single source sample, sequenced in a study of CD8 T cells in Susac syndrome. Random hexamers primed reverse transcription of roughly 0.5 to 1 ug RNA. One entry per CDR3 protein results from TCRdb running MiXCR on the immunoSEQ multiplex PCR reads. This sample has roughly 200,000 distinct CDR3 sequences, with 85% to 95% found just once. The source material was CD4+ T cells from PBMCs. Every receptor here comes from a human donor in good health.

This clonotype has only one observation. J is TRBJ2-7 and V is TRBV20-1; perhaps TRBD2 as D (6 bases). There are 14 residues in the CDR3. The germline CDR1 and CDR2 sequences are DFQATT and SNEGSKA (reference sequence). Trimming took off 5 bases at V and 4 bases at J, with 18 bases between the two ends. This chain's CDR3 is CSASKSGRGYEQYF. Written as DNA, the CDR3 is TGCAGTGCTTCCAAGAGTGGGCGGGGTTACGAGCAGTACTTC.

V usage is TRBV15 and J usage is TRBJ2-5; possible D gene TRBD1, 5 bases. V was shortened by 2 bases and J by 1 base, with 17 bases between the two germline ends. Germline CDR1 reads LNHNV; CDR2 reads YYDKDF (reference sequence). This CDR3 contains 17 residues. The CDR3 coding sequence is TGTGCCACCAGCAGAACGAAGGGGTTGGGTTCCCAAGAGACCCAGTACTTC. This gives the protein CATSRTKGLGSQETQYF.